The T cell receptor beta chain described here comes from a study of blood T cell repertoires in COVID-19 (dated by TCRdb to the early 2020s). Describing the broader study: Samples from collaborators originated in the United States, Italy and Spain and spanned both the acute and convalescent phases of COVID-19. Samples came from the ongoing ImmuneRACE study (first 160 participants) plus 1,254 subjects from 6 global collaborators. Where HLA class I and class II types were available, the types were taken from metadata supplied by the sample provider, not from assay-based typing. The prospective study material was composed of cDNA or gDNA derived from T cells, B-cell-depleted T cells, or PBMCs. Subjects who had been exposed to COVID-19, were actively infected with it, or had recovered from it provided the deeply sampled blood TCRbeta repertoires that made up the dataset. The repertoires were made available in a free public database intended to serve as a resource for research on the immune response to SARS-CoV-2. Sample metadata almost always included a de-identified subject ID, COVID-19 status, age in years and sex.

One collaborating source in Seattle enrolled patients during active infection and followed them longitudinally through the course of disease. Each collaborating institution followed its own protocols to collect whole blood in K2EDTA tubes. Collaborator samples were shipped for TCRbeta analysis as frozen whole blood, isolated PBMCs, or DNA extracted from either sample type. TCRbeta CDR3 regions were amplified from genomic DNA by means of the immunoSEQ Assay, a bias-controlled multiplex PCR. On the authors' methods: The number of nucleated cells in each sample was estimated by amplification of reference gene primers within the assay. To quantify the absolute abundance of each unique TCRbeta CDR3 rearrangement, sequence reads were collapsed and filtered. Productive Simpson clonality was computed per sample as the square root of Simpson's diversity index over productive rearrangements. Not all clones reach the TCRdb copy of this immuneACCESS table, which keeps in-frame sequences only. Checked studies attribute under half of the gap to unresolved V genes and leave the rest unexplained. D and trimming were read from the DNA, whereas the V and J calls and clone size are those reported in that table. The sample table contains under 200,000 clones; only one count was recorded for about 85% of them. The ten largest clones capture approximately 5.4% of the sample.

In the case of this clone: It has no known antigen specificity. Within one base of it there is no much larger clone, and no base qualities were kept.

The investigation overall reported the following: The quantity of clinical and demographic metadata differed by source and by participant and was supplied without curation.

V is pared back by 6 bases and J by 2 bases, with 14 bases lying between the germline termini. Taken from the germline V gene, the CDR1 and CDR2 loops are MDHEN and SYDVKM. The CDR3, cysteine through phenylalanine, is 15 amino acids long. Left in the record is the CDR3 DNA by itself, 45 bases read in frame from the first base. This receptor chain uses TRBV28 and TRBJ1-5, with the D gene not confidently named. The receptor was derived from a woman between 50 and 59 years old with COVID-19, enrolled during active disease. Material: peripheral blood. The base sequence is TGTGCCAGCAGCGCTCCGGACGGGGGCAATCAGCCCCAGCATTTT. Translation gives CASSAPDGGNQPQHF.